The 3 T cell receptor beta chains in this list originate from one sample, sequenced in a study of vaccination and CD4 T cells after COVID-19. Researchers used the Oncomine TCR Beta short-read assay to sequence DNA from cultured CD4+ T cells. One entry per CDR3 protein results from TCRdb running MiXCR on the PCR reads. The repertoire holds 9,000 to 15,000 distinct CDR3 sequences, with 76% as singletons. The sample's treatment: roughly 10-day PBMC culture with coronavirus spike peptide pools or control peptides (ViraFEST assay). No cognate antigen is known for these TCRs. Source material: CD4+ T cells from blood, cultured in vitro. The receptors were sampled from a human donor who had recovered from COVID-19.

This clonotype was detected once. The CDR3 spells CASRPAMGEQYF. CDR3 nucleotides: TGTGCCAGCAGACCAGCTATGGGCGAGCAGTACTTC. The chain is built from TRBV6-1 and TRBJ2-7; no reliable D call. CDR1 is MNHNS and CDR2 is SASEGT in the germline V gene. Trimming took 6 bases from V and 6 from J, leaving 12 bases between them. This CDR3 has 12 residues.

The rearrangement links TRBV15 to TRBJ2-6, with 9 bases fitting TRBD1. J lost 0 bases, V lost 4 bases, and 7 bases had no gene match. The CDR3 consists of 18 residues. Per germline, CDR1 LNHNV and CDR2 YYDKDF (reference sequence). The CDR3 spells CATSTPPGQGSGANVLTF. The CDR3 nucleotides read TGTGCCACCAGCACACCGCCGGGACAGGGCTCTGGGGCCAACGTCCTGACTTTC.

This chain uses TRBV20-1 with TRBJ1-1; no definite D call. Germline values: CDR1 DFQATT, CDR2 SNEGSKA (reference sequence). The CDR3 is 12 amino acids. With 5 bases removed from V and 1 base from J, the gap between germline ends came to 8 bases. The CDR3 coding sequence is TGCAGTGCTCGGGTTAGGAACACTGAAGCTTTCTTT. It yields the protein CSARVRNTEAFF.